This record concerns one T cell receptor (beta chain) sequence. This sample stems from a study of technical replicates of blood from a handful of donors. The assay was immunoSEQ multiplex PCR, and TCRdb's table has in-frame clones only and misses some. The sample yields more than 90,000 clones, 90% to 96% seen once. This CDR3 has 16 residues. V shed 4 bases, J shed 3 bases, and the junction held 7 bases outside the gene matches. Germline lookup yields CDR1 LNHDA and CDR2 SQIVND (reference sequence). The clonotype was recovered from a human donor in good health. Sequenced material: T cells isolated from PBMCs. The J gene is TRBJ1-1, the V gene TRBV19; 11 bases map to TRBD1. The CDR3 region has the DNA TGTGCCAGTAGTAGGACAGGGGGCGGAATTTACACTGAAGCTTTCTTT. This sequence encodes CASSRTGGGIYTEAFF.